The next 26 T cell receptor beta chains were all read from a single sample in a study of T cells in localized non-small cell lung cancer. The protocol was immunoSEQ multiplex PCR, while the TCRdb copy is restricted to in-frame clones and leaves out a portion. Of 45,000 to 55,000 clones in the sample, roughly 80% were seen once. The sample was peripheral blood, taken before any cancer treatment. The receptors come from a man between 40 and 69 years old with stage I squamous cell lung carcinoma.

The chain employs TRBV9 and TRBJ2-7, with D possibly called TRBD1 or TRBD2 (5 bases each). This CDR3 is built from 13 residues. The ends were cut back, 4 bases at V and 6 bases at J, with 14 bases in the middle. CDR1 and CDR2 from the germline V gene are SGDLS and YYNGEE. The CDR3: CASSPGTLGEQYF. DNA of the CDR3: TGTGCCAGCAGCCCTGGGACCTTAGGCGAGCAGTACTTC.

CDR3 loop: CASSPGLAGGTNTGELFF. In nucleotides, the CDR3 is TGTGCCAGCAGCCCAGGACTAGCGGGGGGCACGAACACCGGGGAGCTGTTTTTT. The chain is built from TRBV11-2 and TRBJ2-2; 14 bases are a match to TRBD2. Germline V CDR1 and CDR2: SGHAT, FQNNGV. The CDR3 contains 18 residues. Germline trimming cut 5 bases from V and 0 bases from J; bases unmatched to any gene: 5.

This clone was seen only a few times. The DNA of the CDR3 is TGTGCCAGCAGCTTAGGGGGCACTAATGAAAAACTGTTTTTT. It is translated as CASSLGGTNEKLFF. The chain couples TRBV7-2 to TRBJ1-4; TRBD1 is a possible D gene (5 bases). With 1 base removed from V and 2 bases from J, the gap between germline ends came to 5 bases. The CDR3 has 14 residues. The germline CDR1 and CDR2 sequences are SGHTA and FQGNSA.

This clone was counted between two and nine times. V usage is TRBV19 and J usage is TRBJ2-1; D tentatively reads TRBD1 or TRBD2 (5 bases each). V dropped 3 bases and J dropped 8 bases, with 17 bases sitting between them. In germline, CDR1 is LNHDA, CDR2 SQIVND (reference sequence). This CDR3 region has 15 residues. CDR3 region: CASSMPGTSGDEQFF. The CDR3 DNA reads as TGTGCCAGTAGTATGCCGGGGACCTCAGGTGATGAGCAGTTCTTC.

This clone is termed medium-sized (0.01 to 0.1%). The V gene is TRBV27, the J gene TRBJ1-2, with a possible D match to TRBD1 (5 bases). This CDR3 has 13 amino acids. The ends were cut back, 8 bases at V and 4 bases at J, with 14 bases in the middle. The germline V gene encodes CDR1 MNHEY and CDR2 SMNVEV (reference sequence). CDR3 in amino acids: CASSRQQFYGYTF. The DNA of the CDR3 is TGTGCCAGCTCACGACAGCAATTCTATGGCTACACCTTC.

The chain has TRBV16 and TRBJ2-5; D gene uncertain. Trimming took off 4 bases at V and 5 bases at J, with 14 bases between the two ends. The CDR3 is 14 residues long. Germline V gene data show CDR1 as KGHSY and CDR2 as FQNENV. The CDR3 sequence: CASSLNRVGETQYF. CDR3 sequence (DNA): TGTGCCAGCAGCCTCAACAGAGTCGGCGAGACCCAGTACTTC.

V gene TRBV9 combines with J gene TRBJ2-7; the match to TRBD2 covers 9 bases. Germline V gives CDR1 SGDLS, CDR2 YYNGEE. V lost 0 bases, J lost 2 bases, and 3 bases stayed unmatched. This CDR3 comprises 15 residues. The CDR3 is CASSVGSSGAYEQYF. The CDR3 coding sequence is TGTGCCAGCAGCGTAGGGTCTAGCGGGGCCTACGAGCAGTACTTC.

The chain recombines TRBV14 with TRBJ2-6; possibly TRBD1 for D (6 bases). Germline V CDR1 and CDR2: SGHDN, FVKESK. This CDR3 has 14 residues. Trimming removed 0 bases at V and 7 bases at J, with 7 bases between. CDR3 amino acids: CASSQEQGANVLTF. The CDR3 bases are TGTGCCAGCAGCCAAGAACAGGGAGCCAACGTCCTGACTTTC.

This chain joins TRBV19 and TRBJ2-3; D uncertain. The CDR3 runs to 12 residues. Germline loops: CDR1 LNHDA, CDR2 SQIVND (reference sequence). V was clipped by 5 bases and J by 2 bases, with 5 bases between them. The CDR3 DNA follows: TGTGCCAGTAGTCTGAACACAGATACGCAGTATTTT. Translated, it gives CASSLNTDTQYF.

For this clone: Other DNA variants within this sample encode the same CDR3. The rearrangement links TRBV7-2 to TRBJ1-5; no definite D call. Between the trimmed V and J ends, which lost 1 base and 5 bases, there was a span of 3 bases. The CDR3 is 12 amino acids. The germline V gene encodes CDR1 SGHTA and CDR2 FQGNSA. The chain's CDR3 is CASSLDHQPQHF. DNA for the CDR3: TGTGCCAGCAGCTTAGACCATCAGCCCCAGCATTTT.

The V gene is TRBV6-1, the J gene TRBJ2-7, with D perhaps assigned TRBD1 or TRBD2 (5 bases each). Germline V gene data show CDR1 as MNHNS and CDR2 as SASEGT. The V end lost 4 bases, the J end lost 5 bases, and 15 bases lay between the germline ends. This CDR3 is built from 14 residues. CDR3 coding DNA: TGTGCCAGCAGTGTTCGAGGGGCCGGTGACGAGCAGTACTTC. It yields the protein CASSVRGAGDEQYF.

V gene TRBV6-1 combines with J gene TRBJ2-7; D may be TRBD1 or TRBD2 (5 bases each). The CDR3 has 12 amino acids. Germline CDR1 MNHNS, CDR2 SASEGT. V lost 11 bases, J lost 3 bases, and 14 bases lay in between. CDR3 in DNA: TGTGCCGGAGCGGACAATCTCTACGAGCAGTACTTC. Translation gives CAGADNLYEQYF.

The V and J genes are TRBV27 and TRBJ2-7; 9 nucleotides match TRBD1. This CDR3 comprises 13 residues. The trim removed 6 bases at V and 7 bases at J, leaving 7 bases unmatched. Looked up from germline, CDR1 is MNHEY and CDR2 is SMNVEV (reference sequence). CDR3 DNA sequence: TGTGCCAGCAGGCCACAGGGGGCGGGAGAGCAGTACTTC. This encodes CASRPQGAGEQYF.

The V and J genes are TRBV6-5 and TRBJ2-2, with 8 bases identical to TRBD1. Trimming took 5 bases from V and 3 from J; bases not matched to a gene: 5. The V gene's germline CDR1 is MNHEY and CDR2 SVGAGI. The CDR3 consists of 15 residues. CDR3 sequence (DNA): TGTGCCAGCAGTCAGGACAGGGAAGACACCGGGGAGCTGTTTTTT. This encodes CASSQDREDTGELFF.

The CDR3 nucleotides read TGTGCCAGCAGTATGATGGCAGGAAAGTTTCAGCCCCAGCATTTT. It yields the protein CASSMMAGKFQPQHF. V and J are TRBV6-1 and TRBJ1-5; no clear D. The V end was cut by 5 bases, the J end by 6 bases, with 17 bases between. Germline lookup yields CDR1 MNHNS and CDR2 SASEGT. CDR3 length equals 15 residues.

In its sample, this clone was seen once. The V gene is TRBV7-2, the J gene TRBJ1-6; no definite D call. This CDR3 has 12 residues. The V end lost 5 bases, the J end lost 12 bases, and 11 bases lay between the germline ends. Germline V gives CDR1 SGHTA, CDR2 FQGNSA. CDR3 amino acids: CASSPNFRPLHF. The CDR3 DNA reads TGTGCCAGCAGCCCCAATTTTAGACCCCTCCACTTT. The full variable domain, with the rest looked up from reference TRBV7-2 and TRBJ1-6, is GAGVSQSPSNKVTEKGKDVELRCDPISGHTALYWYRQSLGQGLEFLIYFQGNSAPDKSGLPSDRFSAERTGGSVSTLTIQRTQQEDSAVYLCASSPNFRPLHFGNGTRLTVT.

The chain carries TRBV5-1 and TRBJ2-1, with D possibly TRBD2 on 5 matching bases. The CDR3 spans 12 residues. V shed 0 bases and J shed 7 bases, with 5 bases lying between them. Germline CDR1 reads SGHRS; CDR2 reads YFSETQ. CDR3 sequence reads: CASSLGGNEQFF. The CDR3 nucleotides read TGCGCCAGCAGCTTGGGAGGGAATGAGCAGTTCTTC. Together with reference TRBV5-1 and TRBJ2-1, the CDR3 gives the full variable domain: KAGVTQTPRYLIKTRGQQVTLSCSPISGHRSVSWYQQTPGQGLQFLFEYFSETQRNKGNFPGRFSGRQFSNSRSEMNVSTLELGDSALYLCASSLGGNEQFFGPGTRLTVL.

This chain joins TRBV29-1 and TRBJ1-2; D is ambiguous. V was shortened by 0 bases and J by 4 bases, with 15 bases between the two germline ends. The germline V gene encodes CDR1 SQVTM and CDR2 ANQGSEA. The CDR3 contains 15 residues. The CDR3: CSVEDRDGPRYGYTF. CDR3 DNA: TGCAGCGTTGAAGATCGGGATGGGCCCCGCTATGGCTACACCTTC. The full variable domain, with the rest looked up from reference TRBV29-1 and TRBJ1-2, is SAVISQKPSRDICQRGTSLTIQCQVDSQVTMMFWYRQQPGQSLTLIATANQGSEATYESGFVIDKFPISRPNLTFSTLTVSNMSPEDSSIYLCSVEDRDGPRYGYTFGSGTRLTVV.

The rearrangement uses TRBV6-1 and TRBJ1-5; D not resolved. Trimming took 11 bases from V and 7 from J, leaving 18 bases between them. This CDR3 spans 13 amino acids. Germline V gene lookup returns CDR1 MNHNS and CDR2 SASEGT. CDR3 nucleotide sequence: TGTGCCTGCGACTGGGAAAGGGCGCAGCCCCAGCATTTT. Translating gives CACDWERAQPQHF.

In its sample, this clone was seen a few times. This sequence joins TRBV25-1 and TRBJ2-2; D uncertain. V gave up 5 bases and J gave up 1 base, with 5 bases separating them. Germline V lookup: CDR1 MGHDK, CDR2 SYGVNS. The CDR3 extends over 13 amino acids. DNA for the CDR3: TGTGCCAGCAGTCCTGGGAACACCGGGGAGCTGTTTTTT. Amino acid sequence: CASSPGNTGELFF.

V gene TRBV2 combines with J gene TRBJ2-3, with 10 bases fitting TRBD2. V shed 4 bases, J shed 6 bases, and the junction held 7 bases outside the gene matches. Looked up from germline, CDR1 is SNHLY and CDR2 is FYNNEI. The CDR3 covers 15 residues. The CDR3 here is CASSVASGGADTQYF. The DNA for the CDR3 is TGTGCCAGCAGTGTCGCGAGCGGGGGGGCCGATACGCAGTATTTT.

As to this clone: A much larger clone lies one base from this, so it may be a read error. Other DNA sequences from this sample encode an identical CDR3 as well. The gene calls are TRBV2 and TRBJ2-7; TRBD2 is a possible D gene (5 bases). Germline CDR1 reads SNHLY; CDR2 reads FYNNEI. The CDR3 runs 14 residues. This CDR3 reads CASSGLEENYEQYF. The CDR3, as DNA: TGCGCCAGCAGTGGATTGGAGGAGAACTACGAGCAGTACTTC.

The rearrangement joins TRBV18 to TRBJ1-1; no firm D call. Germline CDR1 is KGHSH and CDR2 is LQKENI. The CDR3 is 13 residues long. V was cut by 5 bases and J by 7 bases, with 14 bases left in between. The CDR3 protein is CASSSQVRSEAFF. CDR3 coding DNA: TGTGCCAGCTCATCTCAGGTTAGGAGTGAAGCTTTCTTT.

The V gene is TRBV5-8, the J gene TRBJ1-1; no firm D call. The CDR3 sequence is 12 residues long. Between the trimmed V and J ends, which lost 1 base and 7 bases, there was a span of 8 bases. CDR1 SGHTS and CDR2 YDEGEE come from the germline V gene. The CDR3 region is CASSLSKNEAFF. The DNA for the CDR3 is TGTGCCAGCAGCTTGTCGAAAAATGAAGCTTTCTTT.

This chain joins TRBV27 and TRBJ1-5; D perhaps matches TRBD1 (5 bases). Trimming took 6 bases from V and 6 from J, leaving 12 bases between them. CDR3 length: 13 amino acids. The germline CDR1 and CDR2 sequences are MNHEY and SMNVEV (reference sequence). CDR3 bases: TGTGCCAGCAGGCTCAGGGAAGGTCAGCCCCAGCATTTT. This gives the protein CASRLREGQPQHF.

The CDR3 sequence: CASRLTGENSPLHF. CDR3 sequence (DNA): TGTGCCAGCAGGTTGACAGGGGAGAATTCACCCCTCCACTTT. The J gene is TRBJ1-6, the V gene TRBV28, with TRBD1 matching 8 bases. J lost 7 bases, V lost 6 bases, and 5 bases had no gene match. The CDR3 contains 14 residues. In germline, CDR1 is MDHEN, CDR2 SYDVKM.